One and the same sample provided the 29 T cell receptor beta chains below, sequenced in a study of T cell repertoires in cytomegalovirus infection (dated by TCRdb to between 2018 and 2020). TCRdb names Illumina HiSeq 1500 as the instrument used. TCRdb itself trimmed the public reads at Q25 with fastp, ran MiXCR and retained productive beta chains. Identical CDR3 proteins give one entry, which carries the most common genes and DNA. This sample has under 90,000 distinct CDR3 sequences in its table, and 20% to 25% of those were observed once. The ten largest clones represent over 70% of the sample. These receptors are not linked to any known antigen. The sequenced sample was PBMCs, sequenced either directly or after in vitro stimulation (not recorded which). The receptors come from a human donor in good health (CMV status not recorded). Some clones in this sample may be carry-over from other donors' samples.

This clonotype was seen ten or more times. J is TRBJ1-1 and V is TRBV7-2; TRBD1 is a possible D gene (5 bases). CDR1 is SGHTA, CDR2 FQGNSA, per germline. The ends were cut back, 3 bases at V and 0 bases at J, with 8 bases in the middle. This CDR3 is 14 amino acids long. CDR3 in amino acids: CASSLGGMNTEAFF. The CDR3 region has the DNA TGTGCCAGCAGCTTGGGGGGGATGAACACTGAAGCTTTCTTT.

The CDR3 nucleotides read TGTGCCAGCAGGACAGACCCACCCGGGGAGCTGTTTTTT. This codes for CASRTDPPGELFF. The gene calls are TRBV28 and TRBJ2-2; a possible D gene is TRBD1 (5 bases). The CDR3 extends over 13 amino acids. Trimming stripped 6 bases from V and 6 bases from J, with 11 bases between. Germline assignment: CDR1 MDHEN and CDR2 SYDVKM.

This clonotype has more than one count but fewer than ten. V is TRBV6-2 or TRBV6-3 and J is TRBJ2-2; D gene uncertain. CDR1 is MNHEY and CDR2 is SVGEGT in the germline V gene. The CDR3 runs 12 residues. Trimming removed 5 bases at V and 9 bases at J, with 10 bases between. CDR3 sequence (DNA): TGTGCCAGCAGTGAACTCAGGAGGGAGCTGTTTTTT. Translating it yields CASSELRRELFF.

CDR3 nucleotide sequence: TGTGCCAGTAGAGCGGAGGACGGAGCTTTCTTT. This gives the protein CASRAEDGAFF. The V call is TRBV19, the J call TRBJ1-1, with D hard to call. The CDR3 sequence is 11 residues long. Germline CDR1 LNHDA, CDR2 SQIVND (reference sequence). V lost 6 bases and J lost 10, with 12 bases in between.

This clonotype was observed at least ten times. The J gene is TRBJ2-7, the V gene TRBV7-2; D assignment may be TRBD1 or TRBD2 (5 bases each). V was clipped by 5 bases and J by 2 bases, with 16 bases between them. From germline, CDR1 is SGHTA and CDR2 FQGNSA. CDR3 size: 15 residues. The CDR3 protein is CASSRAGTSTYEQYF. CDR3 bases: TGTGCCAGCAGCCGGGCCGGGACCTCGACCTACGAGCAGTACTTC.

CDR3 sequence reads: CASSNPGALGGDTQYF. The CDR3 DNA reads TGTGCCAGCAGTAACCCGGGTGCCTTGGGGGGAGATACGCAGTATTTT. The chain combines TRBV28 with TRBJ2-3; D is perhaps TRBD2 (6 bases). The CDR3 length is 16 residues. Deletions cut 5 bases from V and 5 bases from J, with 20 bases between. Germline values: CDR1 MDHEN, CDR2 SYDVKM.

This clonotype appeared many times. This chain links TRBV7-8 with TRBJ1-1; no clear D gene. The V end lost 0 bases, the J end lost 2 bases, and 10 bases lay between the germline ends. CDR3 length: 15 residues. Germline CDR1 SGHVS, CDR2 FQNEAQ. For the CDR3, the DNA is TGTGCCAGCAGCTTAGCCTACGGACCTAACACTGAAGCTTTCTTT. Translation gives CASSLAYGPNTEAFF.

This clonotype was seen at least ten times. The gene calls are TRBV7-2 and TRBJ2-4; 10 bases map to TRBD1. CDR1 is SGHTA, CDR2 FQGNSA, per germline. The junction had 8 bases not matched to a gene; V was cut back by 5 bases and J by 10 bases. The CDR3 consists of 14 residues. The DNA for the CDR3 is TGTGCCAGCAGCCTGTGGGACAGGGGAGGAATTCAGTACTTC. This codes for CASSLWDRGGIQYF.

The table lists this clonotype with a few counts. The V call is TRBV10-3, the J call TRBJ2-1; TRBD2 agrees at 9 bases. The CDR3 contains 13 residues. Trimming took 7 bases from V and 9 from J; bases not matched to a gene: 7. The V gene's germline CDR1 is ENHRY and CDR2 SYGVKD. The CDR3, as DNA: TGTGCCATCAAGGCGGGTAGCGGGAGTGAGCAGTTCTTC. Encoded protein: CAIKAGSGSEQFF.

This clonotype was detected a few times. This sequence joins TRBV6-5 and TRBJ1-4; a weak D match, TRBD1 (5 bases). Between the trimmed V and J ends, which lost 6 bases and 7 bases, there was a span of 15 bases. This CDR3 has 14 residues. In germline, CDR1 is MNHEY, CDR2 SVGAGI. As DNA, the CDR3 is TGTGCCAGCAGCCCTTGGGGGGAGGGTGAAAAACTGTTTTTT. Translating gives CASSPWGEGEKLFF.

This clonotype was seen a handful of times. The CDR3 here is CASSYTDRFYEQYV. The CDR3 DNA reads TGTGCCAGCAGCTATACGGACCGGTTCTACGAGCAGTACGTC. The chain couples TRBV5-8 to TRBJ2-7; D gene unclear. V lost 3 bases and J lost 3, with 13 bases in between. Germline V gives CDR1 SGHTS, CDR2 YDEGEE. The CDR3 consists of 14 residues.

The chain carries TRBV7-8 and TRBJ2-7, with 9 bases fitting TRBD2. Germline V gene lookup returns CDR1 SGHVS and CDR2 FQNEAQ. The junction had 9 bases not matched to a gene; V was cut back by 4 bases and J by 5 bases. This CDR3 is built from 15 residues. The CDR3, as DNA: TGTGCCAGCAGCTCCCTGGCTAGCGGGACCCACGAGCAGTACTTC. This translates into CASSSLASGTHEQYF.

This clonotype has more than one count but fewer than ten. V and J are TRBV7-9 and TRBJ2-1, with D maybe TRBD2 (5 bases). Germline CDR1 and CDR2: SEHNR and FQNEAQ (reference sequence). This CDR3 is 16 amino acids long. The V end lost 5 bases, the J end lost 5 bases, and 19 bases lay between the germline ends. CDR3 residues: CASSNGAATSNNEQFF. CDR3 coding DNA: TGTGCCAGCAGCAACGGAGCGGCAACCTCTAACAATGAGCAGTTCTTC.

This clonotype has at least ten counts. The genes are TRBV7-2 and TRBJ1-4; D remains ambiguous. Germline loops: CDR1 SGHTA, CDR2 FQGNSA. The CDR3 contains 15 residues. Trimming pared 0 bases from V and 7 bases from J, leaving 12 bases between. This CDR3 reads CASSLAVGWGEKLFF. The CDR3 DNA sequence: TGTGCCAGCAGCTTAGCGGTGGGTTGGGGTGAAAAACTGTTTTTT.

This clonotype was detected a few times. V and J are TRBV5-1 and TRBJ1-2; D is ambiguous. Germline CDR1 is SGHRS and CDR2 is YFSETQ. CDR3 length: 15 residues. Between the trimmed V and J ends, which lost 3 bases and 4 bases, there was a span of 16 bases. The CDR3 nucleotides read TGCGCCAGCAGCTCCGGGCTGACCGAGGGCTATGGCTACACCTTC. Translated, it gives CASSSGLTEGYGYTF.

This clonotype was detected ten times or more. The CDR3 is CASSFGGQGQNTIYF. The CDR3, as DNA: TGTGCCAGCAGCTTTGGTGGCCAGGGCCAAAACACCATATATTTT. J is TRBJ1-3 and V is TRBV7-2; tentatively, D is TRBD1 (5 bases). The V end was cut by 3 bases, the J end by 6 bases, with 15 bases between. Germline lookup yields CDR1 SGHTA and CDR2 FQGNSA. The length of the CDR3 is 15 residues.

The gene calls are TRBV18 and TRBJ2-3; D gene ambiguous. The V end was cut by 1 base, the J end by 3 bases, with 8 bases between. The CDR3 is made up of 14 amino acids. CDR1 and CDR2 (germline): KGHSH, LQKENI. The CDR3: CASSPLASTDTQYF. The CDR3 DNA reads as TGTGCCAGCTCACCACTAGCCAGTACAGATACGCAGTATTTT.

In this sample, this clonotype turned up a few times. The J gene is TRBJ2-1, the V gene TRBV12-3 or TRBV12-4; D is unresolved. With 2 bases removed from V and 7 bases from J, the gap between germline ends came to 12 bases. CDR3 length equals 14 residues. DNA of the CDR3: TGTGCCAGCAGTTTACTCCCTCAAAGGAATGAGCAGTTCTTC. This codes for CASSLLPQRNEQFF.

In its sample, this clonotype was seen a few times. The rearrangement uses TRBV12-3 or TRBV12-4 and TRBJ1-2, with TRBD1 matching over 8 bases. This CDR3 has 16 amino acids. With 3 bases clipped from V and 4 bases from J, the junction kept 10 bases outside the gene matches. The CDR3 sequence: CASSFGAGGQLYGYTF. CDR3 nucleotides: TGTGCCAGCAGTTTTGGAGCAGGGGGCCAACTCTATGGCTACACCTTC.

The chain employs TRBV12-3 or TRBV12-4 and TRBJ2-5; 7 bases line up with TRBD1. J gave up 3 bases and V 5 bases, and 3 bases lay outside the gene matches. The CDR3 is 13 amino acids. The CDR3 is CASSITGEETQYF. DNA for the CDR3: TGTGCCAGCAGTATCACAGGGGAAGAGACCCAGTACTTC.

This clonotype was found many times. The chain is built from TRBV5-5 and TRBJ2-1, with 11 bases aligning to TRBD2. This CDR3 is 15 amino acids long. Germline assignment: CDR1 SGHKS and CDR2 YYEKEE (reference sequence). The V segment lost 4 bases and the J segment 5 bases; nucleotides outside the gene matches: 5. The CDR3 loop reads CASSDRLAGHNEQFF. Written as DNA, the CDR3 is TGTGCCAGCAGCGATCGACTAGCGGGGCACAATGAGCAGTTCTTC. Complete variable domain (other parts from reference TRBV5-5 and TRBJ2-1): DAGVTQSPTHLIKTRGQQVTLRCSPISGHKSVSWYQQVLGQGPQFIFQYYEKEERGRGNFPDRFSARQFPNYSSELNVNALLLGDSALYLCASSDRLAGHNEQFFGPGTRLTVL.

This sequence joins TRBV25-1 and TRBJ2-3, with TRBD2 identical over 12 bases. The length of the CDR3 is 16 residues. J lost 3 bases, V lost 5 bases, and 6 bases had no gene match. From germline, CDR1 is MGHDK and CDR2 SYGVNS. CDR3 sequence: CASSQTSGRVTDTQYF. The CDR3 DNA is TGTGCCAGCAGTCAGACTAGCGGGAGAGTGACAGATACGCAGTATTTT.

The chain joins TRBV10-3 to TRBJ1-2; 9 bases line up with TRBD1. This CDR3 comprises 14 residues. With V trimmed by 6 bases and J by 7 bases, 9 bases remained unmatched. The germline V gene has CDR1 ENHRY and CDR2 SYGVKD. As DNA, the CDR3 is TGTGCCATCAGCTTGGGACAGGGAGGTAGTGGCTACACCTTC. Translating it yields CAISLGQGGSGYTF.

This clonotype was observed at least ten times. Written as DNA, the CDR3 is TGTGCCAGCAGCTTAAGGAAGGGACTAGCGGGATTTGAGTACGAGCAGTACTTC. It is translated as CASSLRKGLAGFEYEQYF. This sequence joins TRBV7-2 and TRBJ2-7; 13 nucleotides align to TRBD2. CDR1 is SGHTA and CDR2 is FQGNSA in the germline V gene. This CDR3 region has 18 residues. V dropped 2 bases and J dropped 4; count of bases not matched to a gene: 11.

This clonotype was found a few times. J is TRBJ1-1 and V is TRBV12-5; tentatively, D is TRBD1 (6 bases). Trimming took 8 bases from V and 1 from J, leaving 17 bases between them. The CDR3 runs 15 residues. Germline CDR1 and CDR2: LGHNT and FRNRAP. CDR3 in amino acids: CASSAIFRGNTEAFF. CDR3 sequence (DNA): TGTGCTAGTTCTGCAATCTTCAGGGGGAACACTGAAGCTTTCTTT.

The V gene is TRBV7-9, the J gene TRBJ1-1; D is perhaps TRBD1 (5 bases). Trimming removed 3 bases from V and 5 bases from J, with 16 bases in between. The CDR3 extends over 15 amino acids. Germline values: CDR1 SEHNR, CDR2 FQNEAQ (reference sequence). The CDR3 DNA reads as TGTGCCAGCAGCTTTGGGGGGGACGTGGGAACTGAAGCTTTCTTT. It codes for CASSFGGDVGTEAFF.

This clonotype has just a few counts. The rearrangement uses TRBV12-3 or TRBV12-4 and TRBJ1-1; D not certain. Trimming took off 7 bases at V and 6 bases at J, with 9 bases between the two ends. The CDR3 is made up of 11 amino acids. CDR3 sequence reads: CASNSLSEAFF. In DNA form, the CDR3 reads TGTGCCAGCAATTCTTTATCTGAAGCTTTCTTT.

The chain recombines TRBV24-1 with TRBJ2-3; 13 bases map to TRBD2. CDR1 is KGHDR, CDR2 SFDVKD, per germline. The CDR3 loop spans 18 amino acids. The V segment lost 5 bases and the J segment 0 bases; nucleotides outside the gene matches: 7. CDR3 DNA sequence: TGTGCCACCAGTGGACTAGCGGGAGGAGAATCTAGCACAGATACGCAGTATTTT. Its protein is CATSGLAGGESSTDTQYF.

This clonotype was seen repeatedly, ten times or more. In DNA form, the CDR3 reads TGTGCCAGCAGCGGAGGGCCTACAGGGGGTGGTTCACCCCTCCACTTT. Its protein product is CASSGGPTGGGSPLHF. V and J are TRBV7-2 and TRBJ1-6; 8 bases are shared with TRBD1. Germline V lookup: CDR1 SGHTA, CDR2 FQGNSA. The CDR3 is made up of 16 amino acids. V was pared by 5 bases and J by 9 bases, with 12 bases of the junction left unmatched.